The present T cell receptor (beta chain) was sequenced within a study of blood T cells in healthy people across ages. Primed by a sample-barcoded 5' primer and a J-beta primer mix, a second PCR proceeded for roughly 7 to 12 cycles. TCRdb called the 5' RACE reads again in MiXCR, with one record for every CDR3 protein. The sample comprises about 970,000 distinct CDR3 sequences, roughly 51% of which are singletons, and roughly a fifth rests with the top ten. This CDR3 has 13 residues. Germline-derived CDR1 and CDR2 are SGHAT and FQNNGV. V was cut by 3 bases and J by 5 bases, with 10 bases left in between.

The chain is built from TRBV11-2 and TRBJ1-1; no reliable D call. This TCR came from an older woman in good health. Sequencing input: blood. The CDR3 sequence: CASSFNGRTEAFF. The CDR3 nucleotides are TGTGCCAGCAGCTTTAATGGGAGGACTGAAGCTTTCTTT.